The text below deals with one TCR beta chain. Its target is not known. The junction had 9 bases not matched to a gene; V was cut back by 2 bases and J by 8 bases. This CDR3 contains 15 residues. Germline loops: CDR1 SNHLY, CDR2 FYNNEI. This sample was included in a study of cytomegalovirus exposure and HLA in healthy donors. The study's findings and limits: Donors were assumed by presence/absence analyses to have roughly uniform sequencing depth.

Use of 60 Vbeta and 13 Jbeta primers characterized the PCR. Sequenced by immunoSEQ multiplex PCR; TCRdb stores in-frame clones only, minus some. The data contain approximately 93,000 clones, more than 75% of them singletons. This TCR was recovered from a woman aged 40 to 50 in good health and CMV-seronegative. J is TRBJ1-5 and V is TRBV2, with 7 bases aligning to TRBD1. Sequencing was done on a sample of PBMCs. This CDR3 reads CASSETWTGAKPQHF. The CDR3 DNA is TGTGCCAGCAGTGAAACCTGGACAGGAGCAAAGCCCCAGCATTTT.